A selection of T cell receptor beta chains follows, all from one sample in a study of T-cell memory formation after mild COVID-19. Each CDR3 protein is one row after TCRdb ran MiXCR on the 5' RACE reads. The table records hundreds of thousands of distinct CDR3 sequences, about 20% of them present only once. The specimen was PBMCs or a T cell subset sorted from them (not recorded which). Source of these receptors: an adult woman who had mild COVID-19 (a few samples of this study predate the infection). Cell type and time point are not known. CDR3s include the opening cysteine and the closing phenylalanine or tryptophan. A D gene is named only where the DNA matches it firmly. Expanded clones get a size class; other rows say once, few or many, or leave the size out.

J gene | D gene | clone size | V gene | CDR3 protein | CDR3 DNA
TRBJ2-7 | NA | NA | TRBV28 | CASVDRMGEQYF | TGTGCCAGCGTGGACAGAATGGGTGAGCAGTACTTC
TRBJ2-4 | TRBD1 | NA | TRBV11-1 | CASSSTGGVILPLAKNIQYF | TGTGCCAGCAGCTCGACAGGGGGCGTCATCTTGCCCTTAGCCAAAAACATTCAGTACTTC
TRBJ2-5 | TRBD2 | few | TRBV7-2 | CASSSPGLAGGQETQYF | TGTGCCAGCAGCTCGCCCGGTCTAGCGGGAGGGCAAGAGACCCAGTACTTC
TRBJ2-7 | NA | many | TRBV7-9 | CASSFGQPSYEQYF | TGTGCCAGCAGCTTTGGTCAGCCTTCCTACGAGCAGTACTTC
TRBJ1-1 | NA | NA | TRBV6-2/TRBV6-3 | CASSYSMREGFF | TGTGCCAGCAGTTACTCTATGAGAGAGGGTTTCTTT
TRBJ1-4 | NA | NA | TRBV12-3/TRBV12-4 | CASSFSGDEKLFF | TGTGCCAGCAGTTTTTCAGGGGATGAAAAACTGTTTTTT
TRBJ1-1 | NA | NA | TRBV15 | CATSSGRNLNTEAFF | TGTGCCACCAGCAGTGGTCGCAACCTGAACACTGAAGCTTTCTTT
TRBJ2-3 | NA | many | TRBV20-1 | CSVIGGRRRTDTQYF | TGCAGTGTCATTGGGGGGAGAAGGAGGACAGATACGCAGTATTTT
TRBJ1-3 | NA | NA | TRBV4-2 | CASSQEGVYSGNTIYF | TGTGCCAGCAGCCAAGAGGGAGTTTACAGTGGAAACACCATATATTTT
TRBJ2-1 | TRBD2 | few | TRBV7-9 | CASSLGAGVGNEQFF | TGTGCCAGCAGCTTAGGAGCGGGAGTAGGCAATGAGCAGTTCTTC
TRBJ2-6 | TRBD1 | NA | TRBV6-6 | CASSYSQGASGANVLTF | TGTGCCAGCAGTTACAGCCAGGGGGCATCTGGGGCCAACGTCCTGACTTTC
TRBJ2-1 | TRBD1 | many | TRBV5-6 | CASSRGTGNYNEQFF | TGTGCCAGCAGCCGCGGGACAGGCAACTACAATGAGCAGTTCTTC
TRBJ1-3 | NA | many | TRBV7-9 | CASRSGTVTSGNTIYF | TGTGCCAGCAGATCCGGGACGGTGACCTCTGGAAACACCATATATTTT
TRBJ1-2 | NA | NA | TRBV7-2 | CASSARVNYGYTF | TGTGCCAGCAGCGCCAGGGTCAACTATGGCTACACCTTC
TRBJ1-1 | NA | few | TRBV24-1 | CATSDSGWQAFF | TGTGCCACCAGTGATTCAGGGTGGCAGGCTTTCTTT
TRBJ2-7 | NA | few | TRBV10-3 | CAISVGQGGGEQYF | TGTGCCATCAGTGTTGGTCAGGGAGGTGGTGAGCAGTACTTC
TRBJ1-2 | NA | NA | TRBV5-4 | CASSLGQGQTLEYGYTF | TGTGCCAGCAGCTTGGGGCAGGGCCAGACGTTAGAGTATGGCTACACCTTC
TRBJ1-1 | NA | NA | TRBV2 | CASRRTVGAFF | TGTGCCAGCAGGAGGACTGTTGGAGCTTTCTTT
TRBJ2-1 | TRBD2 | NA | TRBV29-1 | CSVEKREGSEQFF | TGCAGCGTTGAGAAGCGGGAGGGCAGTGAGCAGTTCTTC
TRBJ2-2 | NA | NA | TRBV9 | CASSVEVRANTGELFF | TGTGCCAGCAGCGTAGAGGTCAGGGCGAACACCGGGGAGCTGTTTTTT
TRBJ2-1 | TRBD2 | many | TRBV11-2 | CASSLGRAGGLSYNEQFF | TGTGCCAGCAGCTTAGGTCGGGCGGGGGGACTTTCCTACAATGAGCAGTTCTTC
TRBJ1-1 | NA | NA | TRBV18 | CASSADLGTEAFF | TGTGCCAGCTCAGCGGACCTTGGGACTGAAGCTTTCTTT
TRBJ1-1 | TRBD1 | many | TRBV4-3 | CASSQDPRPTGVNTEAFF | TGCGCCAGCAGCCAAGATCCCCGGCCAACAGGGGTGAACACTGAAGCTTTCTTT
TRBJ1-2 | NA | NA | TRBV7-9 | CASSLEDGFYGYTF | TGTGCCAGCAGCTTAGAGGACGGATTCTATGGCTACACCTTC
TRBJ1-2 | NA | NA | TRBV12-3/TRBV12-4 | CASSRMGGGYTF | TGTGCCAGCAGTCGGATGGGGGGTGGCTACACCTTC
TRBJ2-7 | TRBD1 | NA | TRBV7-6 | CASSLAGDRRYEQYF | TGTGCCAGCAGCTTAGCAGGGGACAGGCGCTACGAGCAGTACTTC
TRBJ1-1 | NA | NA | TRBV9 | CASSAQTNTEAFF | TGTGCCAGCAGCGCACAGACGAACACTGAAGCTTTCTTT
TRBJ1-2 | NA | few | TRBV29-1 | CSVPLEFLYGYTF | TGCAGCGTGCCGTTAGAGTTCCTCTATGGCTACACCTTC
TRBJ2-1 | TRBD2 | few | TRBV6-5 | CASSYSSGGDNEQFF | TGTGCCAGCAGTTACTCCAGCGGGGGGGACAATGAGCAGTTCTTC
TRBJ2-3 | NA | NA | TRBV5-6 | CASSLRRGPRYF | TGTGCCAGCAGCTTGAGGCGGGGTCCTAGGTATTTT
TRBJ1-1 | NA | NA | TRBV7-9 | CASSSPGIAEAFF | TGTGCCAGCAGCTCTCCAGGAATCGCTGAAGCTTTCTTT
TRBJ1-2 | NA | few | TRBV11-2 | CASSSGSLGDDGYTF | TGTGCCAGCAGCTCTGGATCGTTGGGGGATGATGGCTACACCTTC